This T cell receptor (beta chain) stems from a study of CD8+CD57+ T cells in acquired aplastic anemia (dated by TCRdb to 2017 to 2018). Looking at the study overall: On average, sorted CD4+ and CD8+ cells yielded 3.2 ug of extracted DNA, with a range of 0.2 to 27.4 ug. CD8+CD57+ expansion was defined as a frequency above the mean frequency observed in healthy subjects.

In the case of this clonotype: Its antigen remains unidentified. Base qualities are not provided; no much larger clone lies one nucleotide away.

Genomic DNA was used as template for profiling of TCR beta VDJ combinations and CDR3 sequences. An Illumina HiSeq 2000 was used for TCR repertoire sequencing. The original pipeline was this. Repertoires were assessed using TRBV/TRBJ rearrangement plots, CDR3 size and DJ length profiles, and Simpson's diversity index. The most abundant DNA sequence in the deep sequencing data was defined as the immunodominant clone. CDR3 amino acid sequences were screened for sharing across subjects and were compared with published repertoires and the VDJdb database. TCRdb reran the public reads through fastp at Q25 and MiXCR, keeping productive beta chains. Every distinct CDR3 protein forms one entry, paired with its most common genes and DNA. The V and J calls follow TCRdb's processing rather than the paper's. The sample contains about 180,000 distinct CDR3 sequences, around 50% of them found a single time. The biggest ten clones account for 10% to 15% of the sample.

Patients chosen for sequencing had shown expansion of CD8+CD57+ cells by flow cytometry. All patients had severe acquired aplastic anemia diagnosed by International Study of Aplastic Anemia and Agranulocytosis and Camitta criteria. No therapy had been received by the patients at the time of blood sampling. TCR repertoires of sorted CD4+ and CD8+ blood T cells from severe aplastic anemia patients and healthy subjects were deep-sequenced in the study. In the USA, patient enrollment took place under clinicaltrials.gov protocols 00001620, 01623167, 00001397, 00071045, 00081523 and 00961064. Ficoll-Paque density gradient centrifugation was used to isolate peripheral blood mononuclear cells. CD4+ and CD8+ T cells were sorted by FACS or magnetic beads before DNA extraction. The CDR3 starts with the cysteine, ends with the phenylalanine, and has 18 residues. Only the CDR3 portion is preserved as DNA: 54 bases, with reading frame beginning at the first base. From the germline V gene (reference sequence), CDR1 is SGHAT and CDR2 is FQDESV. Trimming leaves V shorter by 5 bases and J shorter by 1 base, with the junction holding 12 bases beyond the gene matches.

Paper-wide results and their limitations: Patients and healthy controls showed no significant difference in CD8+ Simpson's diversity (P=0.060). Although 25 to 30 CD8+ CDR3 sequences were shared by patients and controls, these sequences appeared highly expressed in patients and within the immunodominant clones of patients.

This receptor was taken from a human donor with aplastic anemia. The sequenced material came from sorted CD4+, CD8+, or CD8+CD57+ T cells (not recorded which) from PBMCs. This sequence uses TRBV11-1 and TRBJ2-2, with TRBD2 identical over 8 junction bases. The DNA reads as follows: TGTGCCAGCAGCCCACGTCGGGGAAGCGGGAGGAACACCGGGGAGCTGTTTTTT. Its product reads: CASSPRRGSGRNTGELFF. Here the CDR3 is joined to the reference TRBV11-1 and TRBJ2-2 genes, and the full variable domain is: EAEVAQSPRYKITEKSQAVAFWCDPISGHATLYWYRQILGQGPELLVQFQDESVVDDSQLPKDRFSAERLKGVDSTLKIQPAELGDSAMYLCASSPRRGSGRNTGELFFGEGSRLTVL.